The source of this TCR beta chain is a study of T cells in Graves' hyperthyroidism and ophthalmopathy. Amplification yielded TCR beta CDR3 regions, with RNA transcripts as the source. First-round RT-PCR targeting the TCR CDR3 was performed with the HTBI primer set. From the multiplex PCR reads, TCRdb called clonotypes with MiXCR, one entry per CDR3 protein. The sample has about 510,000 distinct CDR3 sequences, 35% to 50% seen once. V lost 2 bases and J lost 0, with 10 bases in between. The CDR3 contains 14 residues. The V gene's germline CDR1 is SQVTM and CDR2 ANQGSEA. Findings of the study overall: From stable hyperthyroidism, ophthalmopathy was separated by a 13 V-J model. Ophthalmopathy was predicted by the model a median of about 6.5 months ahead of onset.

Concerning this clonotype itself: Its antigen is currently unknown.

The sample was peripheral blood or thyroid tissue (not recorded which). This TCR derives from an adult woman with Graves' disease, either hyperthyroidism or ophthalmopathy (not recorded which). This chain connects TRBV29-1 to TRBJ1-1; D not resolved. The CDR3: CSVELVFLNTEAFF. The CDR3, as DNA: TGCAGCGTTGAATTAGTCTTCTTGAACACTGAAGCTTTCTTT. Full variable domain (outside the CDR3, taken from reference TRBV29-1 and TRBJ1-1): SAVISQKPSRDICQRGTSLTIQCQVDSQVTMMFWYRQQPGQSLTLIATANQGSEATYESGFVIDKFPISRPNLTFSTLTVSNMSPEDSSIYLCSVELVFLNTEAFFGQGTRLTVV.